The clone carrying this TCR beta chain was recorded at least ten times. No antigen is known for it. These data belong to a study of CD8 T cells in ankylosing spondylitis. Study-wide findings and caveats: Previous work reported some of these motif variants in the synovial fluid and blood of reactive arthritis. With a CD8+ phenotype, disease-linked clones were relatively rare in peripheral blood.

Quantitative barcoded 5'-RACE was used to prepare TCR beta libraries. From the 5' RACE reads, TCRdb called clonotypes with MiXCR, one entry per CDR3 protein. The sample yields fewer than 350,000 distinct CDR3 sequences, 9.5% to 13% seen once. The ends lost 3 bases at V and 8 bases at J; junction bases unmatched: 7. This CDR3 is 14 amino acids long. CDR1 and CDR2 from the germline V gene are SGHKS and YYEKEE (reference sequence). The chain carries TRBV5-5 and TRBJ2-4, with 8 bases identical to TRBD1. This receptor was taken from a female donor with ankylosing spondylitis or in good health (not recorded which). The sequencing input was blood, either unsorted or a sorted T cell fraction (not recorded which). Here the CDR3 reads CASSSEMGQDIQYF. The CDR3 DNA reads TGTGCCAGCAGCTCGGAGATGGGACAGGACATTCAGTACTTC.